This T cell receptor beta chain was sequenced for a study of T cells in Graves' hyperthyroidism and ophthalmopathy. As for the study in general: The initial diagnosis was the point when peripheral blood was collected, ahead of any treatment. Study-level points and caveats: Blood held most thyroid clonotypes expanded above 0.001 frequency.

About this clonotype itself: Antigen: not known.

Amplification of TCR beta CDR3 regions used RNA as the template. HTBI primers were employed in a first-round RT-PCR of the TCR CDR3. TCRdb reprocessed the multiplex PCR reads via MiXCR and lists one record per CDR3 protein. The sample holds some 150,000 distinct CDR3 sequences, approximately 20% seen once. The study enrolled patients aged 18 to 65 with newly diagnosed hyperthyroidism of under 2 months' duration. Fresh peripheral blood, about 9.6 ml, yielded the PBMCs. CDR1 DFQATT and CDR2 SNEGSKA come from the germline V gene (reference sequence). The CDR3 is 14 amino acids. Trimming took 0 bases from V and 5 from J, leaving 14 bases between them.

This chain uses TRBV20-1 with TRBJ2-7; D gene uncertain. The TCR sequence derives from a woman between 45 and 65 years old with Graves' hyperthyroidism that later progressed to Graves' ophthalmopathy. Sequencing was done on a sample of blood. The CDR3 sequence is CSARDLSSLDEQYF. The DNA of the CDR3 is TGCAGTGCTAGAGATCTTAGCTCCCTTGACGAGCAGTACTTC.